The sequence of this T cell receptor (beta chain) was determined in a study of T cell clonality in common variable immunodeficiency. Using immunoSEQ multiplex PCR, the repertoire was profiled, and TCRdb retains in-frame clones only, with some absent. Singletons are absent from the sample, which has tens of thousands of clones. This clone was seen more than once but under ten times. Its target is not known. From the germline J gene comes the end of the CDR3, since the read stops 3 residues before it. V trimming: 3 bases; J trimming: 3 bases; junction bases outside the gene matches: 6. CDR3 size: 17 residues. Per the germline V gene, CDR1 is SGHRS and CDR2 is YFSETQ. Study-level results: In common variable immunodeficiency, TCR beta chains reportedly carried fewer deletions and N-nucleotide insertions. Patient heterogeneity in the CVID cohort limited correlations between repertoire features and clinical complications.

Sequenced material: peripheral blood mononuclear cells. This TCR derives from a human donor with common variable immunodeficiency. This chain uses TRBV5-1 with TRBJ2-7; TRBD2 matches at 16 bases. The sequenced part of the CDR3 DNA is TGCGCCAGCAGCTCGGGACTAGCGGGAGGGCTTCTCTACGAG. Protein product: CASSSGLAGGLLYE. The whole CDR3 reads CASSSGLAGGLLYEQYF.